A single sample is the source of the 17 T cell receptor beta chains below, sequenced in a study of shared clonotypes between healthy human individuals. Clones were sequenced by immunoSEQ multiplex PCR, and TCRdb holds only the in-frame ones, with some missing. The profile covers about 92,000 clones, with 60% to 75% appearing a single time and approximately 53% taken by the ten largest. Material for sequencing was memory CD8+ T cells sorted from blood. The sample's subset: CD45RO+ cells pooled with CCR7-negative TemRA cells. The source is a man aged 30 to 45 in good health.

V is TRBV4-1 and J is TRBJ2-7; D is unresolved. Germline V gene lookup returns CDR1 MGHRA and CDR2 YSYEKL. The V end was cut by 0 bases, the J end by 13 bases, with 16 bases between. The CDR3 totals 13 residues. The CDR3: CASSQDPSHPSYF. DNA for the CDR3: TGCGCCAGCAGCCAAGATCCCTCCCACCCTAGTTACTTC.

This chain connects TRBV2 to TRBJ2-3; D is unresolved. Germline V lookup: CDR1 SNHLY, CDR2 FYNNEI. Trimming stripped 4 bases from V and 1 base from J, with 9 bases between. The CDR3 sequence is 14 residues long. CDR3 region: CASSALLRTDTQYF. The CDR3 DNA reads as TGTGCCAGCAGTGCCCTACTCCGCACAGATACGCAGTATTTT.

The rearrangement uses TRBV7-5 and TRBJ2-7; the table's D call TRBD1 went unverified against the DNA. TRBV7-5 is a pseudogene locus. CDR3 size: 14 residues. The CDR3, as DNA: TGTGTCAGAAGCCTACGACAGAAAAAGGAAGAGCAGTACTTC. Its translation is CVRSLRQKKEEQYF.

CDR3 in DNA: TGTGCCAGCAGCTCGGGGGACTCAAGGGGTGGCTACACCTTC. This sequence encodes CASSSGDSRGGYTF. This chain links TRBV5-4 with TRBJ1-2; maybe TRBD1 (5 bases). Trimming shortened V by 3 bases and J by 7 bases, and 16 bases separated the two germline ends. Germline values: CDR1 SGHNT, CDR2 YYREEE (reference sequence). The CDR3 runs to 14 residues.

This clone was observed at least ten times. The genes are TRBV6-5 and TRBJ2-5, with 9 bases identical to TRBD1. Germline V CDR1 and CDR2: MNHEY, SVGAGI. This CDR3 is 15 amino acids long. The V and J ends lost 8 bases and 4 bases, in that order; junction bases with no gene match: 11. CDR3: CASASTQGARETQYF. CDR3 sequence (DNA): TGTGCCAGCGCCTCAACACAGGGGGCGAGAGAGACCCAGTACTTC.

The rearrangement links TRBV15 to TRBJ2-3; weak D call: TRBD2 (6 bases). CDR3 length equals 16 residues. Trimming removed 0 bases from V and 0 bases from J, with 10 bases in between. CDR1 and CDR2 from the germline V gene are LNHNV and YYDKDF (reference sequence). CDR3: CATSREGLYSTDTQYF. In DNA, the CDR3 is TGTGCCACCAGCAGAGAGGGACTGTATAGCACAGATACGCAGTATTTT.

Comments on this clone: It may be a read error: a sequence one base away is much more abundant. In DNA, the CDR3 is TGCGCCAGCAGTGAGTACAGCATGACCAGAAACACCATATATTTT. This codes for CASSEYSMTRNTIYF. The chain is built from TRBV10-2 and TRBJ1-3; D is undetermined. The CDR3 covers 15 residues. Trimming left V 1 base short and J 5 bases short, with 12 bases between. Germline V gene sequence: CDR1 WSHSY, CDR2 SAAADI.

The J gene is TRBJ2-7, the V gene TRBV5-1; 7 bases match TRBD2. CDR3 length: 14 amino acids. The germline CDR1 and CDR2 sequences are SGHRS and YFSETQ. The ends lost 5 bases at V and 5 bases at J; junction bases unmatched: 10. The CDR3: CASREGGSSDEQYF. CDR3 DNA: TGCGCCAGCAGGGAGGGCGGGAGTAGCGACGAGCAGTACTTC. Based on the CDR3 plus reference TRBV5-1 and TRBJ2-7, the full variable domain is KAGVTQTPRYLIKTRGQQVTLSCSPISGHRSVSWYQQTPGQGLQFLFEYFSETQRNKGNFPGRFSGRQFSNSRSEMNVSTLELGDSALYLCASREGGSSDEQYFGPGTRLTVT.

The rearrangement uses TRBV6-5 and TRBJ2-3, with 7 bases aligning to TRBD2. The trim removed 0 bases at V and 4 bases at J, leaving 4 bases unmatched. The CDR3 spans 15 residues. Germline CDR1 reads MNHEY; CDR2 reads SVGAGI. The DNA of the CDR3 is TGTGCCAGCAGTTACTCAGCGGGGTCGGCAGATACGCAGTATTTT. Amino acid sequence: CASSYSAGSADTQYF.

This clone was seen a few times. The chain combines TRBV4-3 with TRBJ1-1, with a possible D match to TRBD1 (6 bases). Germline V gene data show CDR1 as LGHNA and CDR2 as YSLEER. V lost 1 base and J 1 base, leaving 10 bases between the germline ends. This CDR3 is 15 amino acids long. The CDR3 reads CASSQAPGANTEAFF. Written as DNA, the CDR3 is TGCGCCAGCAGCCAAGCTCCGGGGGCGAACACTGAAGCTTTCTTT.

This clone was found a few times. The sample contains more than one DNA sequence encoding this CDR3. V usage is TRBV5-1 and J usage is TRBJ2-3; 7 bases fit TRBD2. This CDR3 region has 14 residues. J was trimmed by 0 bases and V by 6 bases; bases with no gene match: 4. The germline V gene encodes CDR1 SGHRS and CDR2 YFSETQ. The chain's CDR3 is CASIRGGSTDTQYF. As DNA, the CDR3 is TGCGCCAGCATTAGGGGAGGGAGCACAGATACGCAGTATTTT.

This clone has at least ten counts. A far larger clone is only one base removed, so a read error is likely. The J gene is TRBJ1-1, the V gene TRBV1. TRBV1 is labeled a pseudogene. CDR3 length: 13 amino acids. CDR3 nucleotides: TGCACCAGCAGCCCCCAACGGAACACTGAAGCTTTCTTT. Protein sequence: CTSSPQRNTEAFF.

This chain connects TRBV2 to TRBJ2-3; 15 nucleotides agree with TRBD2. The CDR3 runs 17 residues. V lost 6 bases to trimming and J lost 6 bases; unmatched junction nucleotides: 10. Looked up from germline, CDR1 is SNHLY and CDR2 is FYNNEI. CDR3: CASSVPGLAGGDDTQYF. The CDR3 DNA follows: TGTGCCAGCAGCGTACCGGGACTAGCGGGAGGTGATGATACGCAGTATTTT.

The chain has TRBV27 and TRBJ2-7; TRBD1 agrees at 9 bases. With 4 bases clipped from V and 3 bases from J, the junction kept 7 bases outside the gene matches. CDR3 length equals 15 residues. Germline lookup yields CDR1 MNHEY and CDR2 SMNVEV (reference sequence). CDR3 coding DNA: TGTGCCAGCAGTTCACCCGGGACAGGGCTCTACGAGCAGTACTTC. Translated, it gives CASSSPGTGLYEQYF.

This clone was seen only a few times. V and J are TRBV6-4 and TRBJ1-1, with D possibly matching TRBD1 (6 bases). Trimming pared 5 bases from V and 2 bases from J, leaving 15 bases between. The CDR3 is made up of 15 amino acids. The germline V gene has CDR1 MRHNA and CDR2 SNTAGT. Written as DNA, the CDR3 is TGTGCCAGCAGTCTTGAGGCGGGGGCAAACACTGAAGCTTTCTTT. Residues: CASSLEAGANTEAFF.

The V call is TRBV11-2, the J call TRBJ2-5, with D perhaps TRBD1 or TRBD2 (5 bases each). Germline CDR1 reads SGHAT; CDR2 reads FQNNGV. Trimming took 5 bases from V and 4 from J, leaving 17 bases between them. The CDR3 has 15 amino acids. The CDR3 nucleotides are TGTGCCAGCAGCGCCGACGAGGGGCTCGCAGAGACCCAGTACTTC. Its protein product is CASSADEGLAETQYF. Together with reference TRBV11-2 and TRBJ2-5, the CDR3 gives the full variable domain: EAGVAQSPRYKIIEKRQSVAFWCNPISGHATLYWYQQILGQGPKLLIQFQNNGVVDDSQLPKDRFSAERLKGVDSTLKIQPAKLEDSAVYLCASSADEGLAETQYFGPGTRLLVL.

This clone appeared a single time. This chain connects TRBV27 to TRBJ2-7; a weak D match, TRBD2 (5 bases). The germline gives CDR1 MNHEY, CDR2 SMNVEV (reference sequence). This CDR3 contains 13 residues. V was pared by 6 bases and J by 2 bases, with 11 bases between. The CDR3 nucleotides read TGTGCCAGCAGACCCCTAGCCCCCTACGAGCAGTACTTC. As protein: CASRPLAPYEQYF.